Presented here are 21 T cell receptor beta chains from one specimen sequenced in a study of CD8 T cells in Susac syndrome. RNA was extracted with the RNeasy kit, and a quantity of roughly 0.5 to 1 ug was reverse transcribed using random hexamers. TCRdb used MiXCR to reprocess the immunoSEQ multiplex PCR reads, holding one entry per CDR3 protein. The table lists tens of thousands of distinct CDR3 sequences, 90% to 97% of them singletons. Material: CD8+ T cells from PBMCs. Receptors originate from a human donor with Susac syndrome.

The J gene is TRBJ1-1, the V gene TRBV20-1, with D tentatively TRBD1 (6 bases). The V end was cut by 5 bases, the J end by 0 bases, with 16 bases between. Germline loops: CDR1 DFQATT, CDR2 SNEGSKA (reference sequence). CDR3 length: 15 residues. CDR3 nucleotide sequence: TGCAGTGCTTATATCCCCGGGACACTGAACACTGAAGCTTTCTTT. Residues: CSAYIPGTLNTEAFF.

The V call is TRBV14, the J call TRBJ1-1; the D is unclear. The CDR3 consists of 17 residues. The V and J ends lost 7 bases and 1 base respectively, with 22 bases between them. Germline V gene lookup returns CDR1 SGHDN and CDR2 FVKESK. The DNA for the CDR3 is TGTGCCAGCACATACGGCCCCGGGAACTCTAGGAACACTGAAGCTTTCTTT. Translating gives CASTYGPGNSRNTEAFF.

The table lists this clonotype with a count of one. The chain recombines TRBV18 with TRBJ2-5; D remains unclear. The CDR3 is 14 residues long. V shed 3 bases and J shed 0 bases, with 8 bases lying between them. CDR1 and CDR2 from the germline V gene are KGHSH and LQKENI. The CDR3 DNA reads as TGTGCCAGCTCACCCGTAAGGGACCAAGAGACCCAGTACTTC. Protein sequence: CASSPVRDQETQYF. Full variable domain (missing parts from reference TRBV18 and TRBJ2-5): NAGVMQNPRHLVRRRGQEARLRCSPMKGHSHVYWYRQLPEEGLKFMVYLQKENIIDESGMPKERFSAEFPKEGPSILRIQQVVRGDSAAYFCASSPVRDQETQYFGPGTRLLVL.

This chain's CDR3 is CASAPQAGTQYF. The CDR3 bases are TGTGCCAGCGCCCCCCAGGCGGGGACTCAGTACTTC. V is TRBV11-1 and J is TRBJ2-5; D possibly corresponds to TRBD2 (6 bases). CDR3 length: 12 amino acids. Trimming took off 8 bases at V and 11 bases at J, with 18 bases between the two ends. The germline CDR1 and CDR2 sequences are SGHAT and FQDESV (reference sequence).

J is TRBJ1-2 and V is TRBV30; TRBD1 might be the D (5 bases). Germline lookup yields CDR1 GTSNPN and CDR2 SVGIG (reference sequence). This CDR3 has 15 amino acids. V gave up 1 base and J gave up 8 bases, with 20 bases separating them. Written as DNA, the CDR3 is TGTGCCTGGAGTGGGACTTTGGGGACGCTTGGGGGCTACACCTTC. Translating it yields CAWSGTLGTLGGYTF.

The rearrangement uses TRBV19 and TRBJ2-2, with D possibly TRBD2 on 5 matching bases. The germline gives CDR1 LNHDA, CDR2 SQIVND (reference sequence). Trimming stripped 7 bases from V and 2 bases from J, with 11 bases between. The length of the CDR3 is 14 residues. CDR3 in DNA: TGTGCCAGTAAACCTAGCCTCAACACCGGGGAGCTGTTTTTT. This encodes CASKPSLNTGELFF. Combining the CDR3 with reference TRBV19 and TRBJ2-2 gives the whole variable domain DGGITQSPKYLFRKEGQNVTLSCEQNLNHDAMYWYRQDPGQGLRLIYYSQIVNDFQKGDIAEGYSVSREKKESFPLTVTSAQKNPTAFYLCASKPSLNTGELFFGEGSRLTVL.

The gene calls are TRBV30 and TRBJ2-4; D might be TRBD2 (6 bases). This CDR3 has 14 amino acids. The germline V gene encodes CDR1 GTSNPN and CDR2 SVGIG (reference sequence). The V gene lost 0 bases and the J gene lost 8 bases, with 14 bases spanning the gap. CDR3 protein: CAWSVLAGPDIQYF. The CDR3 DNA follows: TGTGCCTGGAGTGTACTGGCGGGGCCAGACATTCAGTACTTC.

J is TRBJ1-6 and V is TRBV2, with D tentatively TRBD1 (5 bases). Trimming took off 7 bases at V and 7 bases at J, with 23 bases between the two ends. CDR3 length: 17 amino acids. The germline V gene encodes CDR1 SNHLY and CDR2 FYNNEI. The CDR3 spells CASTIHGPPWGNSPLHF. As DNA, the CDR3 is TGTGCCAGCACCATTCACGGGCCTCCGTGGGGCAATTCACCCCTCCACTTT. Drawing the rest from reference TRBV2 and TRBJ1-6, the complete variable domain is EPEVTQTPSHQVTQMGQEVILRCVPISNHLYFYWYRQILGQKVEFLVSFYNNEISEKSEIFDDQFSVERPDGSNFTLKIRSTKLEDSAMYFCASTIHGPPWGNSPLHFGNGTRLTVT.

Written as DNA, the CDR3 is TGCAGTGCACCAGAGGGGGACATCGGCGGGCACGAGCAGTACTTC. Its protein is CSAPEGDIGGHEQYF. V usage is TRBV20-1 and J usage is TRBJ2-7, with D perhaps TRBD1 (6 bases). Germline CDR1 DFQATT, CDR2 SNEGSKA (reference sequence). V lost 6 bases and J 5 bases, leaving 23 bases between the germline ends. The CDR3 extends over 15 amino acids.

The chain has TRBV29-1 and TRBJ2-7; 13 bases are a match to TRBD2. CDR3 size: 13 residues. Germline V gene data show CDR1 as SQVTM and CDR2 as ANQGSEA. The V and J ends lost 2 bases and 6 bases, in that order; junction bases with no gene match: 1. CDR3 coding DNA: TGCAGCGTTGAAACTAGCGGGGGGGGCGAGCAGTACTTC. Translation: CSVETSGGGEQYF.

The chain combines TRBV15 with TRBJ2-3; 8 positions match TRBD2. Unmatched junction bases numbered 8, after V lost 0 bases and J lost 3 bases. Germline-derived CDR1 and CDR2 are LNHNV and YYDKDF (reference sequence). The CDR3 totals 17 residues. CDR3 bases: TGTGCCACCAGCAGAGATCGACGGAGCGGGGGAACAGATACGCAGTATTTT. It specifies CATSRDRRSGGTDTQYF.

In its sample, this clonotype was seen once. This chain joins TRBV20-1 and TRBJ1-2; a weak D match, TRBD1 (6 bases). The CDR3 is 12 amino acids. Germline lookup yields CDR1 DFQATT and CDR2 SNEGSKA (reference sequence). Trimming stripped 0 bases from V and 8 bases from J, with 10 bases between. CDR3 DNA: TGCAGTGCTAGAGATCAAGGACAGGGCTACACCTTC. Translation: CSARDQGQGYTF.

The J gene is TRBJ1-5, the V gene TRBV28, with 8 bases fitting TRBD1. V gave up 9 bases and J gave up 5 bases; unmatched junction bases: 12. Germline V gives CDR1 MDHEN, CDR2 SYDVKM. This CDR3 has 15 amino acids. The CDR3 reads CASAHGGQEDQPQHF. CDR3 sequence (DNA): TGTGCCAGTGCTCACGGGGGACAGGAAGATCAGCCCCAGCATTTT. The entire variable domain, with the rest obtained from reference TRBV28 and TRBJ1-5, is as follows: DVKVTQSSRYLVKRTGEKVFLECVQDMDHENMFWYRQDPGLGLRLIYFSYDVKMKEKGDIPEGYSVSREKKERFSLILESASTNQTSMYLCASAHGGQEDQPQHFGDGTRLSIL.

In its sample, this clonotype was seen once. This chain links TRBV19 with TRBJ2-5, with TRBD1 matching 8 bases. V shed 3 bases and J 5 bases; nucleotides not matched to a gene: 8. The CDR3 extends over 15 amino acids. Germline CDR1 is LNHDA and CDR2 is SQIVND (reference sequence). This CDR3 reads CASSIGTGRGETQYF. The CDR3 coding sequence is TGTGCCAGTAGTATTGGGACAGGTCGGGGGGAGACCCAGTACTTC.

This chain uses TRBV5-4 with TRBJ2-6; 7 bases map to TRBD1. This CDR3 has 19 amino acids. Germline values: CDR1 SGHNT, CDR2 YYREEE (reference sequence). V dropped 3 bases and J dropped 5; count of bases not matched to a gene: 17. In DNA form, the CDR3 reads TGTGCCAGCAGCTCACCACGTACTACAGGGGTAGGTAGGGCCAACGTCCTGACTTTC. Translating gives CASSSPRTTGVGRANVLTF. Supplemented by reference TRBV5-4 and TRBJ2-6, the full variable domain reads ETGVTQSPTHLIKTRGQQVTLRCSSQSGHNTVSWYQQALGQGPQFIFQYYREEENGRGNFPPRFSGLQFPNYSSELNVNALELDDSALYLCASSSPRTTGVGRANVLTFGAGSRLTVL.

The sample holds one count of this clonotype. The chain couples TRBV4-1 to TRBJ2-7; maybe TRBD2 (5 bases). This CDR3 is built from 11 residues. V lost 6 bases and J 7 bases, leaving 10 bases between the germline ends. From germline, CDR1 is MGHRA and CDR2 YSYEKL. CDR3 nucleotides: TGCGCCAGCAGAGAGGGCGGAGAGCAGTACTTC. Translating it yields CASREGGEQYF.

This clonotype was observed a single time. The V and J genes are TRBV7-8 and TRBJ2-4; D gene unclear. V was pared by 1 base and J by 2 bases, with 9 bases between. The CDR3 covers 15 residues. Germline V gene data show CDR1 as SGHVS and CDR2 as FQNEAQ. CDR3 nucleotide sequence: TGTGCCAGCAGCTTAGGACGTAACACCAAAAACATTCAGTACTTC. The encoded protein is CASSLGRNTKNIQYF.

This clonotype appeared once. J is TRBJ2-7 and V is TRBV19; 13 nucleotides align to TRBD2. Unmatched junction bases numbered 7, after V lost 10 bases and J lost 4 bases. Germline assignment: CDR1 LNHDA and CDR2 SQIVND (reference sequence). The CDR3 consists of 14 residues. The CDR3 DNA follows: TGTGCCACAAGGGGGACTAGCGGGATTTACGAGCAGTACTTC. It yields the protein CATRGTSGIYEQYF.

The genes are TRBV9 and TRBJ1-2, with 8 bases aligning to TRBD1. This CDR3 has 16 residues. Germline CDR1 reads SGDLS; CDR2 reads YYNGEE. V shed 3 bases and J 3 bases; nucleotides not matched to a gene: 10. In DNA, the CDR3 is TGTGCCAGCAGCGACGCAGTCAGGGGGCGCGACTATGGCTACACCTTC. Its protein is CASSDAVRGRDYGYTF.

V and J are TRBV5-1 and TRBJ1-5, with 8 bases aligning to TRBD1. The CDR3 totals 15 residues. Germline V gene sequence: CDR1 SGHRS, CDR2 YFSETQ. J gave up 6 bases and V 5 bases, and 10 bases lay outside the gene matches. The CDR3 here is CASRGAGGSGQPQHF. The CDR3 DNA reads as TGCGCCAGCAGGGGTGCAGGGGGCTCGGGTCAGCCCCAGCATTTT. The whole variable domain, filled in from reference TRBV5-1 and TRBJ1-5, reads KAGVTQTPRYLIKTRGQQVTLSCSPISGHRSVSWYQQTPGQGLQFLFEYFSETQRNKGNFPGRFSGRQFSNSRSEMNVSTLELGDSALYLCASRGAGGSGQPQHFGDGTRLSIL.

The V gene is TRBV28, the J gene TRBJ2-7; D is perhaps TRBD1 or TRBD2 (5 bases each). The CDR3 sequence is 15 residues long. V gave up 7 bases and J gave up 3 bases, with 19 bases separating them. Germline V gene sequence: CDR1 MDHEN, CDR2 SYDVKM. The CDR3 nucleotides read TGTGCCAGCATAGACCGGGGCCCGGACCTCTACGAGCAGTACTTC. It encodes CASIDRGPDLYEQYF.